Sequencing of this T cell receptor (beta chain) was carried out in a study of T-cell memory formation after mild COVID-19. Study outcomes and limitations: Researchers found some responding clones in pre-infection memory, a sign that cross-reactive memory joined.

The CDR3 sequence is 16 residues long. Looked up from germline, CDR1 is SGHDN and CDR2 is FVKESK. V lost 4 bases, J lost 5 bases, and 8 bases stayed unmatched. Regarding this clonotype: Its specificity is not known.

The TCR alpha and TCR beta cDNA libraries, bearing sample barcodes and UMIs, were generated by 5'RACE using constant-segment primers. TCRdb analysed the 5' RACE reads with MiXCR anew, one entry per CDR3 protein. The data hold fewer than 250,000 distinct CDR3 sequences, with around 18% observed a single time. The sequence derives from an adult woman who had mild COVID-19 (a few samples of this study predate the infection). Cell type and time point are not known. The sample consisted of PBMCs or a T cell subset sorted from them (not recorded which). The chain combines TRBV14 with TRBJ2-3; TRBD2 aligns across 11 bases. The CDR3 region is CASSPHLAGGLDTQYF. The CDR3 nucleotides are TGTGCCAGCAGCCCTCACCTAGCGGGGGGACTAGATACGCAGTATTTT.